This TCR beta chain was captured in a study of PD-1 blockade in classical Hodgkin lymphoma (dated by TCRdb to 2020 to 2022). Describing the broader study: Nivolumab dosing was 3 mg/kg intravenously every 2 weeks, continuing until either disease progression or unacceptable toxicity. The study used CyTOF and TCR beta sequencing to define a peripheral blood immune signature of response to PD-1 blockade in classical Hodgkin lymphoma.

The Qiagen DNeasy kit was used to extract genomic DNA from unsorted PBMCs and from the negatively selected CD4+ and CD8+ fractions. Amplification of TCR beta CDR3 regions was done by immunoSEQ multiplex PCR with primers that anneal to V and J segments. A synthetic immune receptor repertoire was used to minimize amplification bias, and any residual bias was removed computationally once sequencing was done. In the paper's pipeline: Custom Python scripts were used to quantify repertoire diversity as the Shannon entropy index. Unsorted, CD4+ and CD8+ repertoires were examined separately, except in combined analyses, for which CD4+ and CD8+ sequences were merged in silico. Clonal expansion was defined as at least a 2-fold frequency increase after treatment relative to C1D1, with a pseudocount of 0.5 for undetected baseline clones. Singleton clones were defined as clones with 0 or 1 copy at C1D1, and non-singleton clones were defined as clones with 2 or more copies. Clones expanded in unsorted samples were assigned a CD4+, CD8+ or unknown annotation through matching of protein sequences in sorted samples from the same patient. Wilcoxon tests were applied to paired samples to test diversity changes from C1D1 to C4D1. TCRdb limited this immuneACCESS table to in-frame rearrangements with V and J called. A share of clones is missing; checked studies link under half to unresolved V genes, and the rest is unexplained. The D gene and trimming were derived from the DNA, and the V and J assignments and clone size from that table. The sample table contains roughly 45,000 clones; only one count was recorded for around 76% of them. Around 2.8% of the sample belongs to the ten largest clones.

A word on this clone: The antigen this receptor binds is unknown. Within one base of it there is no much larger clone, and no base qualities were kept.

The label giving this sample's time point can be read as: cycle 2 day 1 (C2D1) of nivolumab. All trial patients had relapsed after autologous stem cell transplantation, with cohorts A, B and C differing in prior brentuximab vedotin exposure. The trial cohort comprised about 60 patients with relapsed/refractory classical Hodgkin lymphoma whose best overall responses were complete response, partial response or progressive disease. Single-agent nivolumab was administered to trial patients in the multi-cohort phase II CheckMate 205 trial. An independent review committee assessed best overall response by applying the 2007 International Working Group response criteria. PBMCs from the trial were collected at three points: immediately before nivolumab initiation (C1D1), and during therapy at cycle 2 day 1 and cycle 4 day 1. Peripheral blood was collected in 8 mL Vacutainer Cell Preparation Tubes, from which PBMCs were isolated by centrifugation and then cryopreserved.

What the authors observed across the whole study: Baseline TCR diversity was reported to be lower in newly diagnosed patients than in healthy donors and to be lower still in relapsed/refractory patients. A significant rise by C4D1 was seen in CD4+ but not CD8+ TCR diversity (p=0.0027 vs p=0.16), with the rise being most apparent in complete responders (p=0.02). Lower diversity was observed in patients in whom nivolumab was started less than 1 year after ASCT, and these patients were excluded from later analyses so that confounding by immune reconstitution would be avoided. Only a single clinical trial cohort was studied, and what caused the repertoire differences, possibly disease activity or prior therapy, remained undefined. Baseline diversity similar to that of newly diagnosed patients was observed in trial patients achieving complete response, whereas significantly lower diversity was observed in partial responders and progressors.

From a lookup of the germline V gene, CDR1 and CDR2 are SGDLS and YYNGEE. The CDR3 contains 16 residues, cysteine and phenylalanine counted. Only the CDR3 DNA is retained, 48 bases long and in frame from the first base. At the junction V is shortened by 3 bases and J by 2 bases; bases outside the gene matches: 6. This receptor was identified in a human donor with classical Hodgkin lymphoma. This specimen consisted of peripheral blood mononuclear cells (PBMCs), obtained before the second cycle of nivolumab. The chain is assembled from TRBV9 and TRBJ2-3, with 10 bases in between that match TRBD2. CDR3 sequence: CASSAFSGGATDTQYF. The DNA sequence is as follows: TGTGCCAGCAGCGCATTCAGCGGGGGGGCCACAGATACGCAGTATTTT.